What follows are 25 T cell receptor beta chains derived from one specimen sequenced in a study of blood T cell repertoires in COVID-19. The method was immunoSEQ multiplex PCR; TCRdb's version includes in-frame clones alone and lacks a portion of them. The table lists roughly 50,000 clones, 86% of them singletons, with roughly 2.1% in the top ten. Sequencing was carried out using peripheral blood. Every receptor here comes from a woman in her sixties with acute or convalescent COVID-19.

The V gene is TRBV24-1, the J gene TRBJ2-1, with 10 bases that match TRBD2. The germline V gene has CDR1 KGHDR and CDR2 SFDVKD. Germline trimming cut 3 bases from V and 6 bases from J; bases unmatched to any gene: 7. The CDR3 has 16 residues. The CDR3 here is CATSDRAGGPSNEQFF. The CDR3 nucleotides are TGTGCCACCAGTGATCGAGCGGGGGGGCCATCCAATGAGCAGTTCTTC.

The gene calls are TRBV12-3 or TRBV12-4 and TRBJ2-1; D perhaps matches TRBD1 (5 bases). There are 13 residues in the CDR3. Deletions cut 5 bases from V and 4 bases from J, with 9 bases between. The DNA for the CDR3 is TGTGCCAGCAGTCCCGGACAATACAATGAGCAGTTCTTC. Translating gives CASSPGQYNEQFF.

This chain connects TRBV28 to TRBJ2-7; 10 nucleotides align to TRBD2. Germline trimming cut 3 bases from V and 5 bases from J; bases unmatched to any gene: 4. The germline V gene has CDR1 MDHEN and CDR2 SYDVKM. This CDR3 region has 14 residues. The CDR3 nucleotides read TGTGCCAGCAGTTTTACTAGCGGGGTGAACGAGCAGTACTTC. Amino acid sequence: CASSFTSGVNEQYF.

This clone was picked up one time. The chain has TRBV5-1 and TRBJ2-7, with TRBD1 matching 7 bases. Germline V lookup: CDR1 SGHRS, CDR2 YFSETQ. CDR3 length: 15 residues. J gave up 0 bases and V 0 bases, and 3 bases lay outside the gene matches. The CDR3 loop is CASSLVGQSSYEQYF. CDR3 DNA: TGCGCCAGCAGCTTGGTGGGACAGAGCTCCTACGAGCAGTACTTC.

V and J are TRBV14 and TRBJ2-1, with 9 bases matching TRBD2. Germline CDR1 SGHDN, CDR2 FVKESK. Losses at the gene ends were 0 bases for V and 8 bases for J; bases not matched to a gene: 8. The CDR3 consists of 16 residues. The CDR3 DNA sequence: TGTGCCAGCAGCCAAGATCGTCTAGCGGGATTTCATGAGCAGTTCTTC. Amino acids: CASSQDRLAGFHEQFF.

The rearrangement links TRBV10-2 to TRBJ2-2, with 8 bases identical to TRBD2. The CDR3 covers 16 residues. Germline values: CDR1 WSHSY, CDR2 SAAADI. V lost 3 bases and J lost 5; bases outside the gene matches: 8. This CDR3 is CASSDLEREYTGELFF. The CDR3 nucleotides read TGCGCCAGCAGTGACCTCGAGCGGGAGTATACCGGGGAGCTGTTTTTT.

The V call is TRBV5-6, the J call TRBJ1-4, with 8 bases that match TRBD1. Germline CDR1 is SGHDT and CDR2 is YYEEEE. This CDR3 region has 17 residues. The V gene end was trimmed by 0 bases and the J gene end by 4 bases; junction bases not matched to a gene: 8. The chain's CDR3 is CASSLVGQGAINEKLFF. The CDR3 DNA follows: TGTGCCAGCAGCTTGGTTGGGCAGGGGGCTATTAATGAAAAACTGTTTTTT.

The chain joins TRBV6-1 to TRBJ2-7; 7 bases line up with TRBD1. Trimming cost V 1 base and J 0 bases; bases outside gene matches: 0. The CDR3 has 14 amino acids. The germline CDR1 and CDR2 sequences are MNHNS and SASEGT. In nucleotides, the CDR3 is TGTGCCAGCAGTGAAGGGGACAGCTCCTACGAGCAGTACTTC. It translates to CASSEGDSSYEQYF.

The chain is built from TRBV7-2 and TRBJ1-2; D unresolved. The CDR3 covers 13 residues. The germline CDR1 and CDR2 sequences are SGHTA and FQGNSA. V shed 1 base and J shed 3 bases, with 6 bases lying between them. The CDR3 DNA reads TGTGCCAGCAGCTTAGGAGGATACTATGGCTACACCTTC. Protein sequence: CASSLGGYYGYTF.

The rearrangement uses TRBV5-1 and TRBJ2-5; 16 bases line up with TRBD2. V gave up 2 bases and J gave up 4 bases; unmatched junction bases: 5. Germline CDR1 SGHRS, CDR2 YFSETQ. The CDR3 is made up of 17 amino acids. The CDR3 is CASSFGTSGRVGETQYF. The DNA for the CDR3 is TGCGCCAGCAGCTTCGGGACTAGCGGGAGGGTAGGAGAGACCCAGTACTTC.

The CDR3 DNA sequence: TGTGCCAGCAGCTCAGGACTAGCGGGAGGGAAAGAACAAGAGACCCAGTACTTC. Its translation is CASSSGLAGGKEQETQYF. The gene calls are TRBV5-5 and TRBJ2-5; 15 nucleotides match TRBD2. Germline V gene lookup returns CDR1 SGHKS and CDR2 YYEKEE (reference sequence). Germline trimming cut 3 bases from V and 2 bases from J; bases unmatched to any gene: 8. The CDR3 sequence is 18 residues long.

V gene TRBV15 combines with J gene TRBJ2-7; 7 positions agree with TRBD2. Germline values: CDR1 LNHNV, CDR2 YYDKDF (reference sequence). CDR3 length equals 14 residues. With 0 bases clipped from V and 2 bases from J, the junction kept 1 base outside the gene matches. CDR3 DNA sequence: TGTGCCACCAGCAGAGAGGGAGGGCCCTACGAGCAGTACTTC. Translation gives CATSREGGPYEQYF.

This clone was seen a few times. The genes are TRBV5-6 and TRBJ1-1, with D possibly being TRBD1 (5 bases). The CDR3 covers 14 residues. Germline assignment: CDR1 SGHDT and CDR2 YYEEEE. V was cut by 3 bases and J by 5 bases, with 14 bases left in between. CDR3 nucleotides: TGTGCCAGCAGCTCCCTCCCCGGGGGGACTGAAGCTTTCTTT. Its translation is CASSSLPGGTEAFF. Supplemented by reference TRBV5-6 and TRBJ1-1, the full variable domain reads DAGVTQSPTHLIKTRGQQVTLRCSPKSGHDTVSWYQQALGQGPQFIFQYYEEEERQRGNFPDRFSGHQFPNYSSELNVNALLLGDSALYLCASSSLPGGTEAFFGQGTRLTVV.

V gene TRBV11-2 combines with J gene TRBJ2-3; 9 bases align to TRBD2. CDR1 and CDR2 from the germline V gene are SGHAT and FQNNGV. This CDR3 spans 17 amino acids. The V segment lost 5 bases and the J segment 2 bases; nucleotides outside the gene matches: 11. The CDR3 DNA follows: TGTGCCAGCAGCAACAGATACGAGCGGGGGGCCACAGATACGCAGTATTTT. Protein sequence: CASSNRYERGATDTQYF.

This clone was observed a handful of times. This rearrangement joins TRBV19 to TRBJ1-5; 9 bases are a match to TRBD1. This CDR3 spans 16 amino acids. Germline values: CDR1 LNHDA, CDR2 SQIVND (reference sequence). Germline trimming cut 5 bases from V and 0 bases from J; bases unmatched to any gene: 5. CDR3 sequence (DNA): TGTGCCAGTAGTTCGGGGACAGGGAGTAGCAATCAGCCCCAGCATTTT. Protein: CASSSGTGSSNQPQHF.

CDR3 residues: CASTSDRHLNTGELFF. Here the CDR3 DNA reads TGTGCCAGTACCTCGGACAGGCATCTGAACACCGGGGAGCTGTTTTTT. The chain uses TRBV19 and TRBJ2-2, with TRBD1 identical over 7 bases. Per germline, CDR1 LNHDA and CDR2 SQIVND (reference sequence). CDR3 size: 16 residues. The ends lost 7 bases at V and 1 base at J; junction bases unmatched: 9.

This clone has a handful of counts. The chain carries TRBV28 and TRBJ2-3; TRBD2 matches at 13 bases. CDR1 is MDHEN, CDR2 SYDVKM, per germline. The CDR3 loop spans 16 amino acids. Losses at the gene ends were 4 bases for V and 8 bases for J; bases not matched to a gene: 9. CDR3 coding DNA: TGTGCCAGCAGTTCCTCCGGGACTAGCGGGAAGGGTACGCAGTATTTT. It specifies CASSSSGTSGKGTQYF. Full variable domain (missing parts from reference TRBV28 and TRBJ2-3): DVKVTQSSRYLVKRTGEKVFLECVQDMDHENMFWYRQDPGLGLRLIYFSYDVKMKEKGDIPEGYSVSREKKERFSLILESASTNQTSMYLCASSSSGTSGKGTQYFGPGTRLTVL.

This clone appeared once. This rearrangement joins TRBV9 to TRBJ1-6, with 7 bases identical to TRBD1. The V and J ends lost 3 bases and 4 bases, in that order; junction bases with no gene match: 7. CDR1 SGDLS and CDR2 YYNGEE come from the germline V gene. The CDR3 contains 16 residues. Here the CDR3 reads CASSETGSGYNSPLHF. CDR3 nucleotides: TGTGCCAGCAGCGAGACAGGGTCGGGATATAATTCACCCCTCCACTTT.

The chain combines TRBV10-3 with TRBJ1-5; 7 bases map to TRBD1. V trimming: 7 bases; J trimming: 0 bases; junction bases outside the gene matches: 6. The CDR3 is made up of 15 amino acids. Germline loops: CDR1 ENHRY, CDR2 SYGVKD. The CDR3 nucleotides read TGTGCCATCAAGACCTGGGACAGTAGCAATCAGCCCCAGCATTTT. It encodes CAIKTWDSSNQPQHF.

Only one count was recorded for this clone. The chain employs TRBV29-1 and TRBJ1-3; the D gene is possibly TRBD1 (6 bases). V lost 5 bases and J lost 2, with 16 bases in between. Per germline, CDR1 SQVTM and CDR2 ANQGSEA. CDR3 size: 15 residues. CDR3 region: CSVIQPTGTGNTIYF. The CDR3 coding sequence is TGCAGCGTTATCCAGCCTACAGGGACTGGAAACACCATATATTTT.

Here the CDR3 reads CASSRSGFADTQYF. CDR3 DNA: TGTGCCAGCAGTCGGTCGGGTTTCGCAGATACGCAGTATTTT. The chain links TRBV5-6 to TRBJ2-3; D is unresolved. Germline loops: CDR1 SGHDT, CDR2 YYEEEE. This CDR3 comprises 14 residues. V gave up 5 bases and J gave up 4 bases, with 14 bases separating them.

CDR3 coding DNA: TGTGCCAGCAGCCGTGGGAGCCTCCAAGAGACCCAGTACTTC. The encoded protein is CASSRGSLQETQYF. The chain combines TRBV14 with TRBJ2-5; TRBD2 might be the D (5 bases). The CDR3 runs 14 residues. CDR1 SGHDN and CDR2 FVKESK come from the germline V gene. Between the trimmed V and J ends, which lost 4 bases and 1 base, there was a span of 10 bases.

The chain couples TRBV15 to TRBJ1-5; possibly TRBD1 for D (5 bases). CDR1 is LNHNV and CDR2 is YYDKDF in the germline V gene (reference sequence). The V gene lost 1 base and the J gene lost 4 bases, with 17 bases spanning the gap. The CDR3 loop spans 17 amino acids. CDR3 region: CATSRVRGPGGNQPQHF. CDR3 coding DNA: TGTGCCACCAGCAGAGTAAGGGGACCGGGAGGAAATCAGCCCCAGCATTTT.

A few counts support this clone. This chain links TRBV5-4 with TRBJ1-2; 8 bases fit TRBD1. Looked up from germline, CDR1 is SGHNT and CDR2 is YYREEE (reference sequence). The CDR3 has 14 amino acids. V gave up 5 bases and J gave up 4 bases; unmatched junction bases: 7. Here the CDR3 reads CASSSDRGPYGYTF. The CDR3 nucleotides read TGTGCCAGCAGTTCCGACAGGGGACCCTATGGCTACACCTTC. Combining the CDR3 with reference TRBV5-4 and TRBJ1-2 gives the whole variable domain ETGVTQSPTHLIKTRGQQVTLRCSSQSGHNTVSWYQQALGQGPQFIFQYYREEENGRGNFPPRFSGLQFPNYSSELNVNALELDDSALYLCASSSDRGPYGYTFGSGTRLTVV.

The chain links TRBV19 to TRBJ2-3; 8 nucleotides match TRBD2. Germline V gene sequence: CDR1 LNHDA, CDR2 SQIVND (reference sequence). This CDR3 is built from 15 residues. Germline trimming cut 3 bases from V and 4 bases from J; bases unmatched to any gene: 6. CDR3 DNA sequence: TGTGCCAGTAGTATCTCGGGGGGGGTCGCAGATACGCAGTATTTT. Translating it yields CASSISGGVADTQYF.